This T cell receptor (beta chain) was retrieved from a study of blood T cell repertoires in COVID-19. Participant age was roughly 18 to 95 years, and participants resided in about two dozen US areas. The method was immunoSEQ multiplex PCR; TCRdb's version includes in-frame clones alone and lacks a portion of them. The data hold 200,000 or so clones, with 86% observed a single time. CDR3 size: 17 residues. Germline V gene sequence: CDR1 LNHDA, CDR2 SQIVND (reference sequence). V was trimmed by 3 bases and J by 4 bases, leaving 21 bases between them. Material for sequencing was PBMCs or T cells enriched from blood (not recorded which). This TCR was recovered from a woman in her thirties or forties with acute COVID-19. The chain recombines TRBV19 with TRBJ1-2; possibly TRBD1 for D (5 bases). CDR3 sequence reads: CASSIQPSETAFYGYTF. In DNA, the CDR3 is TGTGCCAGTAGTATCCAACCCTCCGAGACAGCGTTCTATGGCTACACCTTC. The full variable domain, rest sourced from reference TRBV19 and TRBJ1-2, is DGGITQSPKYLFRKEGQNVTLSCEQNLNHDAMYWYRQDPGQGLRLIYYSQIVNDFQKGDIAEGYSVSREKKESFPLTVTSAQKNPTAFYLCASSIQPSETAFYGYTFGSGTRLTVV.